This T cell receptor (beta chain) stems from a study of Graves' ophthalmopathy and Graves' hyperthyroidism. V lost 4 bases and J lost 4; bases outside the gene matches: 6. CDR3 length: 14 amino acids. Germline CDR1 reads SQVTM; CDR2 reads ANQGSEA. Amplifying from RNA transcripts, the study obtained TCR beta CDR3 regions. Investigators did first-round RT-PCR with HTBI primers, then second-round multiplex PCR. MiXCR was run by TCRdb on the multiplex PCR reads, yielding one entry per CDR3 protein. The sample comprises some 200,000 distinct CDR3 sequences, under 30% of which are singletons, and over 7.5% rests with the top ten. This clonotype was counted at least ten times. PBMCs came from approximately 10 ml of fresh peripheral blood.

The sequenced sample consisted of peripheral blood. This receptor was taken from a middle-aged man with Graves' ophthalmopathy. The rearrangement links TRBV29-1 to TRBJ2-7, with TRBD1 matching over 11 bases. CDR3 nucleotides: TGCAGCGTTGGTATCCGGGACAGGGGGTACGAGCAGTACTTC. Amino acid sequence: CSVGIRDRGYEQYF.